This TCR beta chain was sequenced for a study of preoperative IRX-2 immunotherapy in early breast cancer. Described treatment: preoperative locoregional IRX-2 cytokine immunotherapy. Patients received preoperative, locoregional IRX-2 cytokine immunotherapy in a phase Ib study. The CDR3 sequence is 15 residues long. Germline loops: CDR1 SGHVS, CDR2 FQNEAQ. V lost 4 bases and J 7 bases, leaving 17 bases between the germline ends. Sequencing used immunoSEQ multiplex PCR; TCRdb keeps in-frame clones, though not all of them. The sample shows some 5,900 clones, 55% to 80% of them seen only once. The material sequenced was tumor tissue, taken before IRX-2 immunotherapy. This TCR was recovered from a human donor with breast cancer. The chain couples TRBV7-8 to TRBJ1-5; D may be TRBD1 (6 bases). The CDR3: CASSSDTGTWQPQHF. DNA of the CDR3: TGTGCCAGCAGCTCAGATACAGGGACCTGGCAGCCCCAGCATTTT.